These T cell receptor beta chains were read from a single sample in a study of T cell responses to AZD1222 COVID-19 vaccine. This table comes from immunoSEQ multiplex PCR, and its TCRdb copy is limited to in-frame clones, with some not included. The table includes some 110,000 clones, more than 85% detected once. The source material was peripheral blood, sampled on day 0 of AZD1222 vaccination. The receptors were sampled from an adult in good health. The CDR3 runs from the conserved cysteine through the conserved F or W. The D gene is left open where the match is weak. Clone size is stated in some rows and not others, as once, few, many or a class when expanded.

- | TRBJ1-2 | TRBV7-2 | - | CASSLVFGGAGGYTF | TGTGCCAGCAGCTTAGTCTTCGGAGGGGCTGGTGGCTACACCTTC
- | TRBJ1-3 | TRBV10-2 | - | CASSESGFSGNTIYF | TGCGCCAGCAGTGAGTCCGGGTTCTCTGGAAACACCATATATTTT
- | TRBJ1-1 | TRBV14 | - | CASSQDSFVREHTEAFF | TGTGCCAGCAGCCAAGATAGTTTCGTCAGAGAGCACACTGAAGCTTTCTTT
- | TRBJ1-5 | TRBV30 | TRBD1 | CAWSGQGENQPQHF | TGTGCCTGGAGTGGACAGGGCGAAAATCAGCCCCAGCATTTT
- | TRBJ2-2 | TRBV5-6 | - | CASSTGWSIGELFF | TGTGCCAGCAGCACAGGTTGGTCAATCGGGGAGCTGTTTTTT
- | TRBJ1-3 | TRBV6-5 | - | CASSYSGTGAGNTIYF | TGTGCCAGCAGTTACTCGGGGACCGGTGCTGGAAACACCATATATTTT
- | TRBJ1-5 | TRBV7-9 | - | CASSLEEGEVGQPQHF | TGTGCCAGCAGCTTAGAGGAAGGGGAGGTCGGGCAGCCCCAGCATTTT
- | TRBJ2-2 | TRBV7-9 | TRBD2 | CASSPSLREVSGELFF | TGTGCCAGCAGCCCTAGTCTCCGGGAGGTATCCGGGGAGCTGTTTTTT
- | TRBJ2-1 | TRBV28 | TRBD2 | CASSFSFSGKNSYNEQFF | TGTGCCAGCAGTTTCTCATTCAGCGGGAAGAACTCCTACAATGAGCAGTTCTTC
- | TRBJ2-3 | TRBV30 | - | CAWTEGQGRDTQYF | TGTGCCTGGACCGAGGGGCAAGGGCGAGATACGCAGTATTTT
once | TRBJ2-7 | TRBV5-6 | - | CASSFGEPHEQYF | TGTGCCAGCAGCTTCGGGGAGCCCCACGAGCAGTACTTC
- | TRBJ1-2 | TRBV10-3 | - | CAISDGAPVEGYTF | TGTGCCATCAGTGATGGGGCCCCGGTCGAGGGCTACACCTTC
- | TRBJ2-7 | TRBV5-1 | TRBD1 | CASSLGQGVHEQYF | TGCGCCAGCAGCTTGGGACAGGGGGTCCACGAGCAGTACTTC
- | TRBJ1-1 | TRBV19 | - | CASTSGFVISEAFF | TGTGCCAGTACCTCAGGATTTGTCATATCTGAAGCTTTCTTT
- | TRBJ2-2 | TRBV12-3/TRBV12-4 | - | CASSWGGGALFF | TGTGCCAGCAGTTGGGGAGGAGGCGCGCTGTTTTTT
- | TRBJ1-2 | TRBV19 | - | CASTPPGGGYTF | TGTGCCAGTACCCCGCCGGGGGGTGGCTACACCTTC
- | TRBJ1-5 | TRBV7-6 | - | CASSSGQPNQPQHF | TGTGCCAGCAGCAGCGGGCAGCCCAATCAGCCCCAGCATTTT
- | TRBJ1-6 | TRBV30 | TRBD1 | CAWSGTGTGWGPNSPLHF | TGTGCCTGGAGCGGAACCGGGACAGGGTGGGGTCCTAATTCACCCCTCCACTTT
- | TRBJ2-1 | TRBV5-1 | TRBD2 | CASSPTSGVTYNEQFF | TGCGCCAGCAGCCCGACTAGCGGGGTAACCTACAATGAGCAGTTCTTC
- | TRBJ2-2 | TRBV13 | - | CASSLGAGGELFF | TGTGCCAGCAGCCTCGGGGCAGGCGGGGAGCTGTTTTTT
- | TRBJ1-1 | TRBV5-1 | - | CASSLDPSEAFF | TGCGCCAGCAGCTTGGACCCTTCTGAAGCTTTCTTT
few | TRBJ2-2 | TRBV6-5 | - | CATTTGAKASGELFF | TGTGCCACAACCACGGGCGCCAAGGCCAGCGGGGAGCTGTTTTTT
- | TRBJ2-2 | TRBV7-9 | - | CASSPQDRELFF | TGTGCCAGCAGCCCCCAGGACCGGGAGCTGTTTTTT
- | TRBJ2-1 | TRBV24-1 | - | CATSDFQAIDEQFF | TGTGCCACCAGTGATTTTCAGGCAATCGATGAGCAGTTCTTC
- | TRBJ1-4 | TRBV28 | - | CASSFMTEKLFF | TGTGCCAGCAGTTTTATGACGGAAAAACTGTTTTTT
- | TRBJ2-2 | TRBV7-2 | - | CASSQRGGGGTGELFF | TGTGCCAGCAGCCAGAGGGGGGGCGGAGGTACCGGGGAGCTGTTTTTT
- | TRBJ1-2 | TRBV28 | - | CASSSRVETESYGYTF | TGTGCCAGCAGTTCCCGGGTAGAAACAGAGAGCTATGGCTACACCTTC
- | TRBJ2-7 | TRBV28 | - | CASSFPPGSSYEQYF | TGTGCCAGCAGTTTCCCCCCGGGGAGCTCCTACGAGCAGTACTTC
- | TRBJ1-4 | TRBV24-1 | - | CATSDLRPPREKLFF | TGTGCCACCAGTGATTTACGGCCTCCGCGGGAAAAACTGTTTTTT
- | TRBJ1-1 | TRBV2 | - | CASSDTVNTEAFF | TGTGCCAGCAGTGACACAGTGAACACTGAAGCTTTCTTT
- | TRBJ2-7 | TRBV6-5 | - | CASSSQRDTYEQYF | TGTGCCAGCAGTTCACAGCGGGACACCTACGAGCAGTACTTC
- | TRBJ2-1 | TRBV5-8 | - | CASSLEGGEQFF | TGTGCCAGCAGCTTGGAGGGGGGTGAGCAGTTCTTC
- | TRBJ2-7 | TRBV19 | TRBD1 | CASSNRGHEQYF | TGTGCCAGTAGTAACAGGGGGCACGAGCAGTACTTC